The entry that follows covers one TCR beta chain sequence. The data are from a study of beta chain features in type 1 diabetes. CDR3 length: 16 residues. V was clipped by 5 bases and J by 6 bases; unmatched bases: 10. Germline lookup yields CDR1 MNHEY and CDR2 SMNVEV (reference sequence). The study reverse transcribed the entire isolated RNA, so it sequenced expressed TCRB transcripts. The data were produced by immunoSEQ multiplex PCR, yet TCRdb's version contains in-frame clones alone and is incomplete. This table has 350,000 to 450,000 clones, more than 12% appearing once. This TCR derives from a woman between 18 and 29 years old in good health. Sequenced material: naive CD4+ T cells from blood. This sequence joins TRBV27 and TRBJ2-7; TRBD2 matches at 13 bases. CDR3 sequence (DNA): TGTGCCAGCAGTCAACGGACTAGCGGGAGTCGAGGCGAGCAGTACTTC. Protein product: CASSQRTSGSRGEQYF.